This TCR beta chain derives from a study of shared clonotypes between healthy human individuals. Study-level findings and limits: Sharing of clonotypes among donors was expected to vary with sequencing depth.

With respect to this clone: The antigen remains undetermined.

TCRdb keeps only in-frame clones here, not all; method: immunoSEQ multiplex PCR. In the table there are just over 2,000,000 clones, 85% to 95% of which are singletons. Sequencing was performed on naive CD4+ T cells sorted from blood. Regarding subset: CD45RA+ positively selected. The receptor was isolated from a man aged 18 to 29 in good health.

CDR3 residues: CASSSLGRETQYF. CDR3 sequence (DNA): TGTGCCAGCAGCTCCCTGGGTAGGGAGACCCAGTACTTC. V gene TRBV7-6 combines with J gene TRBJ2-5; unclear D gene. This CDR3 has 13 residues. Germline V gene lookup returns CDR1 SGHVS and CDR2 FNYEAQ. V lost 4 bases to trimming and J lost 5 bases, with 11 bases between them.